A single sample is the source of the 21 T cell receptor beta chains below, sequenced in a study of blood T cell repertoires in COVID-19. Sequencing used immunoSEQ multiplex PCR; TCRdb keeps in-frame clones, though not all of them. In the table there are 150,000 to 200,000 clones, 89% of which are singletons. The sequenced sample was PBMCs or T cells enriched from blood (not recorded which). Receptors originate from a woman aged 18-35 years who had recovered from COVID-19.

The chain uses TRBV28 and TRBJ1-3; TRBD1 is a possible D gene (6 bases). Per the germline V gene, CDR1 is MDHEN and CDR2 is SYDVKM. Trimming removed 5 bases from V and 2 bases from J, with 10 bases in between. This CDR3 has 14 amino acids. The CDR3 DNA reads as TGTGCCAGCAGTCAACAGGGTGCTGGAAACACCATATATTTT. Translation gives CASSQQGAGNTIYF.

The rearrangement uses TRBV24-1 and TRBJ2-2, with TRBD1 as a possible D gene (6 bases). Per the germline V gene, CDR1 is KGHDR and CDR2 is SFDVKD. V lost 3 bases and J lost 4, with 11 bases in between. This CDR3 comprises 15 residues. CDR3 sequence (DNA): TGTGCCACCAGTGATCCGGGACAACCCACCGGGGAGCTGTTTTTT. The encoded protein is CATSDPGQPTGELFF.

The V gene is TRBV30, the J gene TRBJ1-6, with 9 bases matching TRBD1. V lost 2 bases, J lost 7 bases, and 15 bases stayed unmatched. CDR3 length: 18 residues. CDR1 is GTSNPN and CDR2 is SVGIG in the germline V gene (reference sequence). CDR3 DNA sequence: TGTGCCTGGAGTCTCCCCGGGACAGGGACCGGTAGGAATTCACCCCTCCACTTT. Encoded protein: CAWSLPGTGTGRNSPLHF.

The CDR3 sequence is CASSIQRENNEQFF. In DNA, the CDR3 is TGTGCCAGTAGTATCCAGCGGGAGAACAATGAGCAGTTCTTC. The rearrangement uses TRBV19 and TRBJ2-1, with 8 bases matching TRBD2. V shed 3 bases, J shed 5 bases, and the junction held 3 bases outside the gene matches. Germline values: CDR1 LNHDA, CDR2 SQIVND (reference sequence). The CDR3 contains 14 residues.

In this sample, this clone turned up once. This rearrangement joins TRBV5-1 to TRBJ2-2; 13 nucleotides align to TRBD2. CDR3 length: 18 residues. Germline trimming cut 1 base from V and 4 bases from J; bases unmatched to any gene: 7. Germline CDR1 and CDR2: SGHRS and YFSETQ. CDR3 coding DNA: TGCGCCAGCAGCTTGACACTAGCGGGAGGGCAAGGCACCGGGGAGCTGTTTTTT. Encoded protein: CASSLTLAGGQGTGELFF.

This chain joins TRBV7-9 and TRBJ2-1, with 7 bases lining up with TRBD1. CDR3 length equals 14 residues. The V gene's germline CDR1 is SEHNR and CDR2 FQNEAQ (reference sequence). V lost 8 bases, J lost 5 bases, and 9 bases stayed unmatched. The CDR3 loop is CASRGQSLNNEQFF. The CDR3 bases are TGTGCCAGCCGGGGACAGAGCTTGAACAATGAGCAGTTCTTC.

The chain carries TRBV18 and TRBJ1-1; D perhaps matches TRBD1 (5 bases). The CDR3 runs to 17 residues. The V end was cut by 5 bases, the J end by 0 bases, with 19 bases between. The germline CDR1 and CDR2 sequences are KGHSH and LQKENI. The CDR3 DNA reads TGTGCCAGCTCAGAATCGGCGCGGGGCTTCCTGAACACTGAAGCTTTCTTT. Amino acids: CASSESARGFLNTEAFF.

The V call is TRBV7-3, the J call TRBJ2-3; 8 bases are a match to TRBD2. From germline, CDR1 is SGHTA and CDR2 FQGTGA. Trimming at V came to 1 base and at J to 1 base, leaving 7 bases not matched to a gene. CDR3 length: 17 amino acids. The CDR3 reads CASSLSGAGGGTDTQYF. The CDR3 DNA reads TGTGCCAGCAGCTTAAGTGGGGCGGGAGGTGGCACAGATACGCAGTATTTT.

The CDR3 region is CASRWRYRANYGYTF. CDR3 in DNA: TGTGCCAGCCGGTGGCGGTACAGGGCGAACTATGGCTACACCTTC. The chain combines TRBV5-6 with TRBJ1-2; weak D call: TRBD1 (6 bases). The CDR3 is 15 residues long. V was pared by 7 bases and J by 2 bases, with 18 bases between. CDR1 SGHDT and CDR2 YYEEEE come from the germline V gene.

J is TRBJ2-5 and V is TRBV6-5; D possibly corresponds to TRBD1 (5 bases). The CDR3 is 13 residues long. The V end was cut by 10 bases, the J end by 3 bases, with 15 bases between. The germline V gene has CDR1 MNHEY and CDR2 SVGAGI. For the CDR3, the DNA is TGTGCCACGGGCCCACCAGGGAAAGAGACCCAGTACTTC. This gives the protein CATGPPGKETQYF.

The CDR3 DNA sequence: TGTGCCAGCAGTTTGTCAGGTGCTAGCACAGATACGCAGTATTTT. Its protein is CASSLSGASTDTQYF. The chain employs TRBV27 and TRBJ2-3; D is uncertain. The CDR3 is made up of 15 amino acids. CDR1 and CDR2 from the germline V gene are MNHEY and SMNVEV (reference sequence). Trimming cost V 3 bases and J 0 bases, with 10 bases left between them.

In DNA form, the CDR3 reads TGTGCCAGCAGCGGGCCCGGGGAGCTGTTTTTT. Protein sequence: CASSGPGELFF. The chain joins TRBV3-1 (or the pseudogene TRBV3-2) to TRBJ2-2, with no clear D. The V gene's germline CDR1 is LGHDT and CDR2 YNNKEL (reference sequence). V lost 5 bases and J 6 bases, leaving 4 bases between the germline ends. This CDR3 region has 11 residues.

The chain couples TRBV19 to TRBJ1-3, with unresolved D. CDR3 length equals 11 residues. The V end lost 4 bases, the J end lost 8 bases, and 6 bases lay between the germline ends. Germline values: CDR1 LNHDA, CDR2 SQIVND (reference sequence). The CDR3, as DNA: TGTGCCAGTAGTAGTGCGGACACCATATATTTT. Its protein is CASSSADTIYF.

V gene TRBV9 combines with J gene TRBJ2-7, with unresolved D. Trimming left V 0 bases short and J 0 bases short, with 10 bases between. The CDR3 covers 15 residues. Germline CDR1 is SGDLS and CDR2 is YYNGEE. The CDR3 coding sequence is TGTGCCAGCAGCGTAGGGCCAGGTGGCTCCTACGAGCAGTACTTC. It encodes CASSVGPGGSYEQYF.

In its sample, this clone was seen once. V gene TRBV3-1 (or the pseudogene TRBV3-2) combines with J gene TRBJ2-5, with D unclear. The V end lost 1 base, the J end lost 5 bases, and 11 bases lay between the germline ends. The length of the CDR3 is 14 residues. In germline, CDR1 is LGHDT, CDR2 YNNKEL (reference sequence). The CDR3 reads CASSQAGMLETQYF. CDR3 nucleotides: TGTGCCAGCAGCCAAGCAGGTATGTTGGAGACCCAGTACTTC.

The genes are TRBV7-2 and TRBJ2-2, with TRBD2 identical over 8 bases. Germline V lookup: CDR1 SGHTA, CDR2 FQGNSA. V shed 5 bases and J 0 bases; nucleotides not matched to a gene: 8. The CDR3 covers 17 residues. The DNA of the CDR3 is TGTGCCAGCAGCATGCTAGGACTAGCCACGAACACCGGGGAGCTGTTTTTT. Translated: CASSMLGLATNTGELFF.

The genes are TRBV7-3 and TRBJ2-2; tentatively, D is TRBD2 (6 bases). CDR1 is SGHTA, CDR2 FQGTGA, per germline. This CDR3 region has 16 residues. Trimming pared 6 bases from V and 7 bases from J, leaving 21 bases between. CDR3: CASRRTGTPTLGELFF. DNA for the CDR3: TGTGCCAGCAGGCGGACCGGGACTCCGACCCTCGGGGAGCTGTTTTTT.

The gene calls are TRBV12-3 or TRBV12-4 and TRBJ1-6; no firm D call. V lost 5 bases and J 7 bases, leaving 9 bases between the germline ends. This CDR3 comprises 13 residues. The CDR3 loop reads CASSSVSNSPLHF. DNA of the CDR3: TGTGCCAGCAGTAGCGTGTCAAATTCACCCCTCCACTTT.

The chain carries TRBV7-3 and TRBJ1-2, with D possibly TRBD1 on 5 matching bases. The CDR3 covers 12 residues. Trimming shortened V by 9 bases and J by 3 bases, and 11 bases separated the two germline ends. Germline V gene sequence: CDR1 SGHTA, CDR2 FQGTGA. The CDR3 sequence: CASRPRDYGYTF. The CDR3 nucleotides read TGTGCCAGTCGTCCCAGGGACTATGGCTACACCTTC.

The chain carries TRBV6-1 and TRBJ2-4; a possible D gene is TRBD1 (6 bases). Per germline, CDR1 MNHNS and CDR2 SASEGT. V gave up 1 base and J gave up 6 bases, with 10 bases separating them. The CDR3 loop spans 14 amino acids. CDR3 bases: TGTGCCAGCAGTGAAGAGGGCAGGGGAAACATTCAGTACTTC. Translation gives CASSEEGRGNIQYF.

The gene calls are TRBV12-3 or TRBV12-4 and TRBJ2-5; D unresolved. Deletions cut 1 base from V and 5 bases from J, with 8 bases between. The CDR3 consists of 13 residues. The CDR3 loop is CASSLGPKETQYF. The CDR3 DNA follows: TGTGCCAGCAGTTTAGGGCCAAAGGAGACCCAGTACTTC.